Listed here are 14 T cell receptor beta chains from one sample, sequenced in a study of CD8 T cells in Susac syndrome. cDNA came from around 0.5 to 1 ug RNA primed by random hexamers. TCRdb called the immunoSEQ multiplex PCR reads again in MiXCR, with one record for every CDR3 protein. The data show about 90,000 distinct CDR3 sequences, approximately 96% seen once. Sequenced sample: CD8+ T cells from PBMCs. These receptors were taken from a human donor with Susac syndrome.

The chain joins TRBV30 to TRBJ1-4, with D unresolved. The V and J ends lost 2 bases and 6 bases respectively, with 13 bases between them. This CDR3 contains 14 residues. CDR1 is GTSNPN, CDR2 SVGIG, per germline (reference sequence). In DNA form, the CDR3 reads TGTGCCTGGAGTCCGCCTGGGGTGGATGAAAAACTGTTTTTT. Translation: CAWSPPGVDEKLFF.

In DNA form, the CDR3 reads TGTGCCAGCACCTTCCGGGCGGATGAGCAGTTCTTC. Protein sequence: CASTFRADEQFF. The J gene is TRBJ2-1, the V gene TRBV7-2; D unresolved. Germline V gene lookup returns CDR1 SGHTA and CDR2 FQGNSA. The CDR3 consists of 12 residues. V shed 7 bases and J shed 8 bases, with 12 bases lying between them.

CDR3: CASSRTGDGDEQYF. The CDR3 DNA sequence: TGTGCCAGCAGCCGTACAGGGGATGGGGACGAGCAGTACTTC. The chain combines TRBV3-1 with TRBJ2-7, with 7 bases matching TRBD1. Per the germline V gene, CDR1 is LGHDT and CDR2 is YNNKEL (reference sequence). J was trimmed by 5 bases and V by 4 bases; bases with no gene match: 8. This CDR3 is built from 14 residues.

This chain joins TRBV5-4 and TRBJ2-5; TRBD1 aligns across 10 bases. The CDR3 runs to 17 residues. The germline V gene has CDR1 SGHNT and CDR2 YYREEE (reference sequence). The V segment lost 4 bases and the J segment 1 base; nucleotides outside the gene matches: 10. As DNA, the CDR3 is TGTGCCAGCAGCACTCCTGACAGGGGGCGTTTCCAAGAGACCCAGTACTTC. Protein sequence: CASSTPDRGRFQETQYF. Complete variable domain (other parts from reference TRBV5-4 and TRBJ2-5): ETGVTQSPTHLIKTRGQQVTLRCSSQSGHNTVSWYQQALGQGPQFIFQYYREEENGRGNFPPRFSGLQFPNYSSELNVNALELDDSALYLCASSTPDRGRFQETQYFGPGTRLLVL.

The chain has TRBV5-4 and TRBJ2-7; TRBD1 agrees at 7 bases. The CDR3 is made up of 12 amino acids. In germline, CDR1 is SGHNT, CDR2 YYREEE (reference sequence). Germline trimming cut 5 bases from V and 4 bases from J; bases unmatched to any gene: 3. CDR3 nucleotides: TGTGCCAGCAGTGTGGGACAGTACGAGCAGTACTTC. Encoded protein: CASSVGQYEQYF.

The chain uses TRBV30 and TRBJ1-2; 12 bases are shared with TRBD1. This CDR3 has 13 residues. After removal of 5 bases from V and 7 bases from J, the junction contained 5 bases not matched to a gene. Germline V gene lookup returns CDR1 GTSNPN and CDR2 SVGIG (reference sequence). CDR3 sequence: CAWGGQGARGYTF. DNA of the CDR3: TGTGCCTGGGGGGGACAGGGGGCTCGTGGCTACACCTTC.

This chain joins TRBV15 and TRBJ1-2; TRBD1 aligns across 10 bases. V shed 5 bases and J 5 bases; nucleotides not matched to a gene: 11. There are 16 residues in the CDR3. Germline V lookup: CDR1 LNHNV, CDR2 YYDKDF (reference sequence). CDR3 DNA: TGTGCCACCAGCTCCGCCGGGACAGGGGATTTGTATGGCTACACCTTC. This gives the protein CATSSAGTGDLYGYTF.

This clonotype was detected once. The J gene is TRBJ1-2, the V gene TRBV4-3, with D uncertain. V shed 4 bases and J shed 1 base, with 10 bases lying between them. The CDR3 covers 14 residues. Germline CDR1 reads LGHNA; CDR2 reads YSLEER. DNA for the CDR3: TGCGCCAGCAGCCGGGGTGGAGGTAACTATGGCTACACCTTC. Its translation: CASSRGGGNYGYTF.

The CDR3 loop is CASSLFSGGELFF. In nucleotides, the CDR3 is TGTGCCAGCAGCTTATTTTCGGGCGGGGAGCTGTTTTTT. The chain joins TRBV7-3 to TRBJ2-2; D is unclear. Germline assignment: CDR1 SGHTA and CDR2 FQGTGA. The CDR3 has 13 amino acids. Trimming pared 2 bases from V and 7 bases from J, leaving 8 bases between.

CDR3 in amino acids: CSAAPPRDSYEQYF. Written as DNA, the CDR3 is TGCAGTGCGGCGCCCCCCCGGGACAGCTACGAGCAGTACTTC. V usage is TRBV20-1 and J usage is TRBJ2-7; TRBD1 matches at 7 bases. This CDR3 has 14 amino acids. J lost 3 bases, V lost 6 bases, and 11 bases had no gene match. Germline CDR1 is DFQATT and CDR2 is SNEGSKA (reference sequence).

The V call is TRBV20-1, the J call TRBJ2-7; 9 bases fit TRBD2. J gave up 3 bases and V 5 bases, and 5 bases lay outside the gene matches. CDR1 is DFQATT and CDR2 is SNEGSKA in the germline V gene (reference sequence). This CDR3 comprises 13 residues. The CDR3 DNA reads TGCAGTGCTCCGCGGGGGGGAGTCTACGAGCAGTACTTC. Encoded protein: CSAPRGGVYEQYF.

The chain carries TRBV19 and TRBJ2-6; D possibly matches TRBD1 or TRBD2 (5 bases each). The V gene's germline CDR1 is LNHDA and CDR2 SQIVND (reference sequence). Trimming left V 7 bases short and J 0 bases short, with 13 bases between. This CDR3 has 16 residues. In DNA form, the CDR3 reads TGTGCCAGTACCCCGGGACGGAGCTCTGGGGCCAACGTCCTGACTTTC. It translates to CASTPGRSSGANVLTF.

The rearrangement uses TRBV5-4 and TRBJ1-1, with a possible D match to TRBD1 (6 bases). Trimming shortened V by 0 bases and J by 2 bases, and 8 bases separated the two germline ends. Looked up from germline, CDR1 is SGHNT and CDR2 is YYREEE (reference sequence). The CDR3 contains 14 residues. CDR3 protein: CASSLEQGNTEAFF. DNA of the CDR3: TGTGCCAGCAGCTTGGAACAGGGAAACACTGAAGCTTTCTTT.

V and J are TRBV29-1 and TRBJ1-2; perhaps TRBD1 as D (5 bases). There are 13 residues in the CDR3. V lost 2 bases and J 3 bases, leaving 10 bases between the germline ends. CDR1 is SQVTM and CDR2 is ANQGSEA in the germline V gene. This CDR3 is CSVERVGDYGYTF. The CDR3 DNA reads as TGCAGCGTTGAAAGAGTAGGGGACTATGGCTACACCTTC.